The clone carrying this TCR beta chain was observed a single time. Measured with immunoSEQ multiplex PCR; TCRdb has only the in-frame clones, and not every one. Here the sample spans 130,000 or so clones, roughly 88% being singletons. The data were obtained in a study of control samples from healthy donors and cancer patients. Trimming at V came to 10 bases and at J to 5 bases, leaving 10 bases not matched to a gene. Germline CDR1 reads MNHEY; CDR2 reads SVGAGI. The CDR3 is made up of 14 amino acids. The V call is TRBV6-5, the J call TRBJ2-1; 8 bases agree with TRBD2. The sample taken for sequencing was blood. The sequence came from a man aged 50 to 60 in good health. CDR3 sequence: CATAIGGAHNEQFF. As DNA, the CDR3 is TGTGCCACCGCTATCGGGGGGGCTCACAATGAGCAGTTCTTC.